This T cell receptor beta chain was sequenced for a study of blood T cell repertoires in COVID-19. Study overall: Researchers got acute and convalescent COVID-19 samples from the United States, Italy and Spain. PBMCs, B-cell-depleted T cells, or T cells provided the cDNA or gDNA that made up the material.

Authors' methods: Estimation of nucleated cell counts relied on the amplification of reference gene primers. Using immunoSEQ multiplex PCR, the repertoire was profiled, and TCRdb retains in-frame clones only, with some absent. V, J and clone size derive from that table, while D and trimming were established from the DNA sequence. The table lists 150,000 to 200,000 clones, about 80% of them singletons. This clone has a handful of counts. Sequenced input: peripheral blood. The source is a man between 65 and 85 years old with active or convalescent COVID-19.

DNA for the CDR3: TGTGCCAGCAGTTTTACAGGGGCTACTGAAAAACTGTTTTTT. Protein sequence: CASSFTGATEKLFF. The V and J genes are TRBV27 and TRBJ1-4; 7 nucleotides line up with TRBD1. This CDR3 has 14 residues. J was trimmed by 7 bases and V by 3 bases; bases with no gene match: 5. CDR1 MNHEY and CDR2 SMNVEV come from the germline V gene (reference sequence).